The T cell receptor beta chain under discussion was sequenced for a study of T-cell reconstitution after alpha-beta-depleted transplantation in children. Overall study results and limits: It was newly produced T cells that mostly accounted for T-cell counts and diversity one year after transplant.

As concerns this clonotype: Antigen: not known. This clone may be a read error of a much larger clone one base away.

Preparation of the TCRbeta library involved a method that used unique molecular identifiers. MiXCR, applied by TCRdb to the PCR reads, yields one record per CDR3 protein. The sample includes 150,000 to 250,000 distinct CDR3 sequences, 6.3% of them seen just once. The CDR3 sequence is 15 residues long. The material sequenced was PBMCs, taken before TCRalphabeta/CD19-depleted stem cell transplant. V gene TRBV12-3 or TRBV12-4 combines with J gene TRBJ1-1, with a weak D call TRBD1 (5 bases). This sequence was found in a girl in the first two years of life with combined immunodeficiency, due to receive a stem cell transplant. The CDR3 reads CASSFPMPLGTEALF. CDR3 DNA sequence: TGTGCCAGCAGTTTCCCCATGCCTTTGGGGACTGAAGCTCTCTTT.